Below are 6 T cell receptor beta chains sequenced from a single sample in a study of cytomegalovirus exposure and HLA in healthy donors (dated by TCRdb to the late 2010s). Receptor amplification or capture employed the immunoSEQ multiplex PCR assay. For the multiplex PCR, a mixture combining 60 forward primers for TCR Vbeta segments and 13 reverse primers for TCR Jbeta segments was used. What TCRdb holds here is the immuneACCESS table cut down to in-frame rearrangements. Part of the clones is not present; checked against another copy, under half of the missing clones reflect an unresolved V gene, and the others are unexplained. For this sample the table gives tens of thousands of clones, of which 60% to 80% were detected only once. The top ten hold 2% to 2.5% of the sample. The sequenced material came from PBMCs. The receptors originated from a middle-aged man in good health and CMV-seronegative.

A note on this clone: The missing conserved phenylalanine or tryptophan at the end of this CDR3 makes a read error likely. The rearrangement uses TRBV30 and TRBJ1-3; D remains unclear. The CDR3 covers 15 residues. CDR1 is GTSNPN, CDR2 SVGIG, per germline (reference sequence). Trimming left V 5 bases short and J 0 bases short, with 14 bases between. In DNA, the CDR3 is TGTGCCTGGGGAGATACATTTAGCTCTGGAAACACCATATATCTT. Its protein is CAWGDTFSSGNTIYL.

The chain uses TRBV5-1 and TRBJ1-2, with 11 nucleotides matching TRBD1. Germline V gene data show CDR1 as SGHRS and CDR2 as YFSETQ. The CDR3 contains 14 residues. Trimming at V came to 4 bases and at J to 5 bases, leaving 4 bases not matched to a gene. CDR3 residues: CASSPGQGVYGYTF. The CDR3 nucleotides are TGCGCCAGCAGCCCGGGACAGGGGGTTTATGGCTACACCTTC.

The chain combines TRBV28 with TRBJ1-2; no clear D gene. The CDR3 is 15 amino acids. CDR1 and CDR2 (germline): MDHEN, SYDVKM. Trimming took off 3 bases at V and 3 bases at J, with 14 bases between the two ends. In nucleotides, the CDR3 is TGTGCCAGCAGTTTCCGGCAGAGGAGGTACTATGGCTACACCTTC. It encodes CASSFRQRRYYGYTF.

V usage is TRBV7-9 and J usage is TRBJ1-3; D unresolved. The CDR3 totals 14 residues. Looked up from germline, CDR1 is SEHNR and CDR2 is FQNEAQ (reference sequence). Trimming removed 2 bases at V and 3 bases at J, with 8 bases between. CDR3: CASSLSGDGNTIYF. The CDR3 DNA reads TGTGCCAGCAGCTTATCGGGTGATGGAAACACCATATATTTT.

This clone has just a few counts. This chain uses TRBV5-1 with TRBJ1-1, with 7 bases identical to TRBD1. Germline CDR1 reads SGHRS; CDR2 reads YFSETQ. V was pared by 2 bases and J by 5 bases, with 3 bases of the junction left unmatched. The CDR3 is made up of 13 amino acids. Written as DNA, the CDR3 is TGCGCCAGCAGCTTTGACAGGGCAACTGAAGCTTTCTTT. It codes for CASSFDRATEAFF.

The chain links TRBV19 to TRBJ2-5; TRBD2 agrees at 8 bases. After removal of 6 bases from V and 5 bases from J, the junction contained 8 bases not matched to a gene. The CDR3 spans 14 residues. Germline-derived CDR1 and CDR2 are LNHDA and SQIVND (reference sequence). The CDR3 reads CASSPGLGLETQYF. The DNA of the CDR3 is TGTGCCAGTAGCCCGGGACTAGGTCTTGAGACCCAGTACTTC.